This T cell receptor beta chain was captured by sequencing in a study of shared clonotypes between healthy human individuals. Study outcomes and limitations: Sampling covered nothing but blood. Tissue TCR repertoires likely differ from those found in blood.

A note on this clone: Its antigen is not known.

The assay was immunoSEQ multiplex PCR, and TCRdb's table has in-frame clones only and misses some. The sample carries roughly 530,000 clones, 90% to 96% recorded once. This clonotype originated in a woman in her thirties in good health. Sequenced material: naive CD4+ T cells sorted from blood. Subset here: CD45RA+ positively selected.

CDR3 sequence (DNA): TGTGCCAGCTCACCACCCCAGGGGTACGAGCAGTACTTC. Translating gives CASSPPQGYEQYF. The rearrangement links TRBV18 to TRBJ2-7; the D gene is possibly TRBD1 (6 bases). V lost 0 bases and J lost 4, with 7 bases in between. This CDR3 has 13 amino acids. Germline V gene lookup returns CDR1 KGHSH and CDR2 LQKENI.